This T cell receptor (beta chain) was identified during a study of blood T cells in healthy people across ages. General observations from the study: There was a strong correlation between TCR beta diversity and naive T cell percentage.

The CDR3 has 15 amino acids. CDR1 and CDR2 from the germline V gene are ENHRY and SYGVKD. With each sample, at least 6 micrograms of total RNA were extracted. A J-beta primer mix and a sample-barcoded 5' primer were used in a second PCR of about 7 to 12 cycles. TCRdb reprocessed the 5' RACE reads with MiXCR, giving one entry per CDR3 protein. This sample carries some 1,000,000 distinct CDR3 sequences, around 25% of them seen once, and the ten largest clones take approximately 0.71%. For this clonotype: Its specificity is not known.

A further study also used this sample, focusing on T cells of mothers and their children. That work adds: Using the M1S primer, the second PCR added sample barcodes along with 2-4 random nucleotides. Versus unrelated pairs, overlap was slightly higher in related mother-child pairs, without reaching significance.

The TCR sequence derives from a girl aged 2-10 years in good health. The sequenced material came from blood. The rearrangement uses TRBV10-3 and TRBJ2-5; 13 bases line up with TRBD2. The end of the DNA fits TRBJ2-1 better, so the J call may be wrong. The CDR3 reads CAISDGLAGEFEQFF. The CDR3 bases are TGTGCCATCAGTGATGGACTAGCGGGAGAGTTTGAGCAGTTCTTC.